The entry below gives a single T cell receptor (beta chain) sequence along with its context. Its cognate antigen is unknown. This sample stems from a study of vaccination and CD4 T cells after COVID-19. On the study more broadly: The authors used overlapping spike peptides from SARS-CoV-2, HCoV-NL63, HCoV-OC43 and HCoV-229E to stimulate cells.

Specified treatment: roughly 10-day PBMC culture with coronavirus spike peptide pools or control peptides (ViraFEST assay). TCRs were sequenced by ViraFEST after antigen-specific T cells had been expanded with peptide pools. Germline CDR1 reads MNHEY; CDR2 reads SMNVEV (reference sequence). The CDR3 is 14 residues long. The V gene end was trimmed by 1 base and the J gene end by 2 bases; junction bases not matched to a gene: 2. The Oncomine TCR Beta short-read assay was applied to DNA of cultured CD4+ T cells. The source of extracted genomic DNA was cultured CD4+ T cells. TCRdb re-analysed the PCR reads in MiXCR, keeping a single row per CDR3 protein. This sample has around 20,000 distinct CDR3 sequences, with about 40% found just once.

The specimen comprised CD4+ T cells from blood, cultured in vitro, sampled before SARS-CoV-2 vaccination. V and J are TRBV27 and TRBJ2-7; the match to TRBD1 covers 7 bases. This clonotype was obtained from a human donor who had recovered from COVID-19. CDR3 amino acids: CASSLYTGAYEQYF. CDR3 sequence (DNA): TGTGCCAGCAGTTTATACACAGGGGCCTACGAGCAGTACTTC.